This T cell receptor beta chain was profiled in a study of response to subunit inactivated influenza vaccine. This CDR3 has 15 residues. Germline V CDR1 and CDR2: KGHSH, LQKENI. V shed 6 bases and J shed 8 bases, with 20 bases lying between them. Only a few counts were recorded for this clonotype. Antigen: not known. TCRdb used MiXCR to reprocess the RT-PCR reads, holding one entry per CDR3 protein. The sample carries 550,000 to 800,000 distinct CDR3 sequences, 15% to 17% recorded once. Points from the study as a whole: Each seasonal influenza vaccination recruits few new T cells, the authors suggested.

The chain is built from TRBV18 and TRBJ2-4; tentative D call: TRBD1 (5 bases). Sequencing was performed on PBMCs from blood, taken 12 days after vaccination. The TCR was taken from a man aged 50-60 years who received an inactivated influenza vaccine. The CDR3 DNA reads TGTGCCAGCTCTCGACAGTCCTACCGCCAGGACATTCAGTACTTC. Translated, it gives CASSRQSYRQDIQYF.